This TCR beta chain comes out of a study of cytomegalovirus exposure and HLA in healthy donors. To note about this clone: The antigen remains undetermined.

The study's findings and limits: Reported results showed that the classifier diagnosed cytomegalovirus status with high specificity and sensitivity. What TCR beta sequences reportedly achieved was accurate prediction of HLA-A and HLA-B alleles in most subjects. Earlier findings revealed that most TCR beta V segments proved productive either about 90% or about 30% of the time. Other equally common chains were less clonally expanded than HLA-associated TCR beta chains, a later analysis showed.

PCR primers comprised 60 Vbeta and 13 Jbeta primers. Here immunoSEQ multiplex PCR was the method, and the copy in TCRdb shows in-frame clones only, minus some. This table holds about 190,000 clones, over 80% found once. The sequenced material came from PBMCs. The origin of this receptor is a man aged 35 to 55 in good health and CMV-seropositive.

The CDR3 reads CASSALAGGTYNEQFF. CDR3 DNA: TGTGCCAGCAGCGCACTAGCGGGGGGTACCTACAATGAGCAGTTCTTC. The chain recombines TRBV7-6 with TRBJ2-1, with TRBD2 matching 12 bases. CDR1 is SGHVS and CDR2 is FNYEAQ in the germline V gene. The ends lost 5 bases at V and 2 bases at J; junction bases unmatched: 4. The CDR3 runs 16 residues.